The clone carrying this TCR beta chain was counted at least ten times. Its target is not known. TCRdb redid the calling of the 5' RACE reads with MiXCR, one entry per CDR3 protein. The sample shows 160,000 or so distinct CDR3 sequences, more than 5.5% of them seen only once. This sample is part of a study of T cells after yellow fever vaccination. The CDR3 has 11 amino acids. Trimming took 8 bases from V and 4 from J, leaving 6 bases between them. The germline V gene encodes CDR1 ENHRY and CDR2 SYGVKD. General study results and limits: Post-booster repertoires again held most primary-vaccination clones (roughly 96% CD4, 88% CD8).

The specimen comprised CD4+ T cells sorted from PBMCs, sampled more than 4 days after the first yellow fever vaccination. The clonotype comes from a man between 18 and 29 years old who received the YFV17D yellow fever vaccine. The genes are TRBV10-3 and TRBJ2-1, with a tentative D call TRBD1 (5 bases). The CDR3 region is CAIGAYNEQFF. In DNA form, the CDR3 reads TGTGCCATCGGGGCTTACAATGAGCAGTTCTTC.